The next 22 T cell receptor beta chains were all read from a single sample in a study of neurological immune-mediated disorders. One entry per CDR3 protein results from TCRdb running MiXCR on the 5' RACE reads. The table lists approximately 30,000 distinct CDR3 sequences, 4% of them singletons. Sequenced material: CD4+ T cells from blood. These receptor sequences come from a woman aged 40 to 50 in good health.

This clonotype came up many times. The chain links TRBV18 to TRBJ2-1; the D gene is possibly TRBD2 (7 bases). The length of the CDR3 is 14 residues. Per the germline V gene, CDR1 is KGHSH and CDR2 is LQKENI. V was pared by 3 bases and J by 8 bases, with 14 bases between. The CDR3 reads CASSPGGGRDEQFF. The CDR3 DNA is TGTGCCAGCTCACCTGGGGGGGGCCGGGATGAGCAGTTCTTC.

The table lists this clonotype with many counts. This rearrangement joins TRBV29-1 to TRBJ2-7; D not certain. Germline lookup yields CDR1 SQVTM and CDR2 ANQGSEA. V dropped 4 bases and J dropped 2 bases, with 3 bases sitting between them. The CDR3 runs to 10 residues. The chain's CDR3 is CSVVAYEQYF. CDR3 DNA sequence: TGCAGCGTTGTCGCCTACGAGCAGTACTTC.

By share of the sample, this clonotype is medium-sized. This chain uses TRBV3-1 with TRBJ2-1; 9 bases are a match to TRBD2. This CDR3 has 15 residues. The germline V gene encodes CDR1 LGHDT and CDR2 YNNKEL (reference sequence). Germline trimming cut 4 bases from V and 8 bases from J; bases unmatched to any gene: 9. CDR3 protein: CASSPEASGIYEQFF. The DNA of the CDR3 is TGTGCCAGCAGCCCCGAGGCTAGCGGGATCTATGAGCAGTTCTTC.

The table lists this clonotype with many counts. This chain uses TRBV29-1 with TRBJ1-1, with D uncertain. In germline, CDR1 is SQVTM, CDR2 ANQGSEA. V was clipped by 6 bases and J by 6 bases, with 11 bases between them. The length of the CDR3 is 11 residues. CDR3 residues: CSVSFRAEAFF. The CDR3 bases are TGCAGCGTGTCGTTTAGGGCTGAAGCTTTCTTT.

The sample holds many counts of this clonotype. The CDR3, as DNA: TGCAGTGCTAGAGACCCGACTAGCGGGGAAATCTACGAGCAGTACTTC. Translated, it gives CSARDPTSGEIYEQYF. This chain connects TRBV20-1 to TRBJ2-7; 11 nucleotides match TRBD2. The ends lost 0 bases at V and 3 bases at J; junction bases unmatched: 7. The CDR3 runs 16 residues. Germline CDR1 is DFQATT and CDR2 is SNEGSKA (reference sequence).

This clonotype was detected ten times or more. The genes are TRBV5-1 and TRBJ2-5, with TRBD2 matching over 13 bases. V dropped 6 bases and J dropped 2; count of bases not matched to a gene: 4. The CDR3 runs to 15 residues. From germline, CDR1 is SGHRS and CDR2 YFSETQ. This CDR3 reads CASKGLAGMQETQYF. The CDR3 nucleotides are TGCGCCAGCAAGGGACTAGCGGGGATGCAAGAGACCCAGTACTTC.

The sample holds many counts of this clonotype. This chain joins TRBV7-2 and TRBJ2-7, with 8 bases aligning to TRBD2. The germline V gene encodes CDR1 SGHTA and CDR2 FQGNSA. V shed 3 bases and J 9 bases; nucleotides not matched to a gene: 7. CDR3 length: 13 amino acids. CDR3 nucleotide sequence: TGTGCCAGCAGCTTGACGGGGGGGGATGGGCAGTACTTC. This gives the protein CASSLTGGDGQYF.

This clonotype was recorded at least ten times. The CDR3 sequence: CASIRGEGARGYTF. The CDR3 DNA follows: TGTGCCAGCATACGCGGGGAGGGGGCCAGAGGCTACACCTTC. The chain recombines TRBV6-6 with TRBJ1-2; 7 nucleotides line up with TRBD1. J gave up 8 bases and V 7 bases, and 13 bases lay outside the gene matches. The CDR3 spans 14 residues. CDR1 MNHNY and CDR2 SVGAGI come from the germline V gene (reference sequence).

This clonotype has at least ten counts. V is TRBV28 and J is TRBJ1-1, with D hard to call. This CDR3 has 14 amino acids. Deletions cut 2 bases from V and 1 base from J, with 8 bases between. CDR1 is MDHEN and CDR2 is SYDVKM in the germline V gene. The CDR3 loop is CASSLKPGNTEAFF. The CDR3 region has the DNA TGTGCCAGCAGTTTAAAACCAGGGAACACTGAAGCTTTCTTT. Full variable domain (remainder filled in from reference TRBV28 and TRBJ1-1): DVKVTQSSRYLVKRTGEKVFLECVQDMDHENMFWYRQDPGLGLRLIYFSYDVKMKEKGDIPEGYSVSREKKERFSLILESASTNQTSMYLCASSLKPGNTEAFFGQGTRLTVV.

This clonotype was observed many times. The CDR3 region has the DNA TGTGCCAGCAATCAGGGTGGGGTCACTGAAGCTTTCTTT. This gives the protein CASNQGGVTEAFF. V usage is TRBV3-1 and J usage is TRBJ1-1; weak D call: TRBD1 (5 bases). V was pared by 7 bases and J by 4 bases, with 13 bases between. This CDR3 comprises 13 residues. Germline V gene lookup returns CDR1 LGHDT and CDR2 YNNKEL (reference sequence).

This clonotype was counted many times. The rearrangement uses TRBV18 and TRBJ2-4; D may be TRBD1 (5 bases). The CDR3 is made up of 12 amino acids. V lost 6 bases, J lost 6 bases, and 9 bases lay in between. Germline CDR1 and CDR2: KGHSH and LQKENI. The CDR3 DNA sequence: TGTGCCAGCTCTCTAGACAGAAACATTCAGTACTTC. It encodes CASSLDRNIQYF.

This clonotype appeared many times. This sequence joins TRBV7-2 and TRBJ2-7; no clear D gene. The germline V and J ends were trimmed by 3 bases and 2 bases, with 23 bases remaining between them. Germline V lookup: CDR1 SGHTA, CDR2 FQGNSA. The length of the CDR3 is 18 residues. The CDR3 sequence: CASSLDLPRKKRPYEQYF. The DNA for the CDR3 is TGTGCCAGCAGCTTGGATTTGCCCCGGAAAAAGCGACCCTACGAGCAGTACTTC.

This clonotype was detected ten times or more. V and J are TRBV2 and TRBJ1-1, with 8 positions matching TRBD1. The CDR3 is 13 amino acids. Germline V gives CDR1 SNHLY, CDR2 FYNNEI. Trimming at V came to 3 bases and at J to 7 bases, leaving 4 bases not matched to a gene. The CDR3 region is CASSEAGGLEAFF. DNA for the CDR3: TGTGCCAGCAGTGAGGCAGGGGGCCTTGAAGCTTTCTTT.

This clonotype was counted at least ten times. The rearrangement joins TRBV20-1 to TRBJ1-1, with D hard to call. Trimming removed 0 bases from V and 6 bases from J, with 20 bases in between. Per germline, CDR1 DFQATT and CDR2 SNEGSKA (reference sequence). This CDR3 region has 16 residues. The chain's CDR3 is CSARDGRQASRPEAFF. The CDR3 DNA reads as TGCAGTGCTAGAGATGGCCGCCAAGCTAGCCGACCTGAAGCTTTCTTT.

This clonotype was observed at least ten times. CDR3 DNA: TGCAGTGCTAACGGGGTCGATGGCTACACCTTC. It codes for CSANGVDGYTF. V gene TRBV20-1 combines with J gene TRBJ1-2, with D unresolved. V lost 4 bases to trimming and J lost 6 bases, with 9 bases between them. Germline V gene data show CDR1 as DFQATT and CDR2 as SNEGSKA (reference sequence). This CDR3 is built from 11 residues.

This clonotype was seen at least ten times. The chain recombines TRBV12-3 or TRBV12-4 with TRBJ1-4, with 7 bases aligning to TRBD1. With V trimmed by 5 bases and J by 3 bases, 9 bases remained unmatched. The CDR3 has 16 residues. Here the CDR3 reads CASSILTGAANEKLFF. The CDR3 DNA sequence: TGTGCCAGCAGTATCCTCACAGGGGCGGCTAATGAAAAACTGTTTTTT.

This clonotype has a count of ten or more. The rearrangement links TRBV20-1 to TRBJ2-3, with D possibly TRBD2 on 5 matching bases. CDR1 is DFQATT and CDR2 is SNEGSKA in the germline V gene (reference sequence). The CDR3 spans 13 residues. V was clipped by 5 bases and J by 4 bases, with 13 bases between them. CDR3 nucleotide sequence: TGCAGTGCTCAGAACACGCGGGCAGATACGCAGTATTTT. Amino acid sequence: CSAQNTRADTQYF.

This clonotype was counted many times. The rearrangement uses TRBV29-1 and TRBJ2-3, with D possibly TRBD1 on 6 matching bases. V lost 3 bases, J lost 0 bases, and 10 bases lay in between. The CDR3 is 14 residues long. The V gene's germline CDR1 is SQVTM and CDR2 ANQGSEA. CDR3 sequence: CSVDWGHSTDTQYF. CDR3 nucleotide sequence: TGCAGCGTTGATTGGGGACACAGCACAGATACGCAGTATTTT.

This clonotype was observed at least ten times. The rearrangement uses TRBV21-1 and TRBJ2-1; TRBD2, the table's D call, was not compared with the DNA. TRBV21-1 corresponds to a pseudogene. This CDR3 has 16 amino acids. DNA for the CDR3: TGTGCCAGCAGCAAAGGACCAGCGGGACTCTACAATGAGCAGTTCTTC. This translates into CASSKGPAGLYNEQFF.

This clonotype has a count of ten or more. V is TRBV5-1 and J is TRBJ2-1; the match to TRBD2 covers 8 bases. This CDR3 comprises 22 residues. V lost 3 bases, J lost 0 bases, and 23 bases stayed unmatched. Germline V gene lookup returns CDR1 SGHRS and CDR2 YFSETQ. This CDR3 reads CASSSRPPSGGASRGSYNEQFF. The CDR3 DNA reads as TGCGCCAGCAGCTCCCGTCCCCCCTCGGGGGGGGCCAGCCGGGGCTCCTACAATGAGCAGTTCTTC.

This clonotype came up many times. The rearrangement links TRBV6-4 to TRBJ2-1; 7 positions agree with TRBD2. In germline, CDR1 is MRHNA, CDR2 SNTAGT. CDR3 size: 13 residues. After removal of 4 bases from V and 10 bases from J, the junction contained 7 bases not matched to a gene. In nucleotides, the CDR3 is TGTGCCAGCAGTGCCTGGAGGGAGGGGGAGCAGTTCTTC. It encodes CASSAWREGEQFF.

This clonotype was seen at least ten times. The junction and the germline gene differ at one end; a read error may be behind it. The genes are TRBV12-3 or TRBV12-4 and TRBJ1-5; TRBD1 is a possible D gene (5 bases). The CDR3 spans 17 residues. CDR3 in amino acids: CASSLFLAGTLNRPQHF. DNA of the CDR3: TGTGCCAGCAGTTTGTTCTTGGCGGGGACTCTCAATCGGCCCCAGCATTTT.